The 15 T cell receptor beta chains reported below all come from one sample, sequenced in a study of blood T cell repertoires in COVID-19. Profiled with immunoSEQ multiplex PCR; TCRdb holds only in-frame clones, not every one. The sample has 140,000 or so clones; 80% to 90% are singletons. The sample taken for sequencing was peripheral blood. Every receptor here comes from a man in his sixties with active or convalescent COVID-19.

This chain uses TRBV3-1 (or the pseudogene TRBV3-2) with TRBJ1-3, with D unclear. The CDR3 has 14 residues. The germline gives CDR1 LGHDT, CDR2 YNNKEL (reference sequence). Between the trimmed V and J ends, which lost 0 bases and 4 bases, there was a span of 7 bases. The CDR3 DNA sequence: TGTGCCAGCAGCCAAGAGCTACGCGGAAACACCATATATTTT. Protein product: CASSQELRGNTIYF.

J is TRBJ2-7 and V is TRBV4-3, with 8 bases matching TRBD1. Germline-derived CDR1 and CDR2 are LGHNA and YSLEER. J gave up 2 bases and V 4 bases, and 7 bases lay outside the gene matches. The CDR3 has 15 residues. The chain's CDR3 is CASSLYPTGAYEQYF. For the CDR3, the DNA is TGCGCCAGCAGCCTATACCCGACAGGGGCCTACGAGCAGTACTTC.

The gene calls are TRBV10-1 and TRBJ2-1; TRBD2 matches at 7 bases. Germline V gene sequence: CDR1 WNHNN, CDR2 SYGVQD (reference sequence). Germline trimming cut 4 bases from V and 1 base from J; bases unmatched to any gene: 7. The CDR3 extends over 16 amino acids. The CDR3: CASSVGGGRSYNEQFF. The CDR3 DNA reads TGCGCCAGCAGTGTGGGGGGAGGGCGGTCCTACAATGAGCAGTTCTTC.

The rearrangement joins TRBV28 to TRBJ1-4; D might be TRBD1 (6 bases). This CDR3 region has 16 residues. V gave up 4 bases and J gave up 8 bases, with 20 bases separating them. Germline-derived CDR1 and CDR2 are MDHEN and SYDVKM. CDR3 amino acids: CASSSLGAGVEEKLFF. The CDR3 region has the DNA TGTGCCAGCAGTTCCTTGGGGGCAGGGGTTGAGGAAAAACTGTTTTTT.

This chain joins TRBV7-2 and TRBJ2-1, with 11 nucleotides matching TRBD2. The V gene's germline CDR1 is SGHTA and CDR2 FQGNSA. The CDR3 extends over 14 amino acids. J gave up 14 bases and V 1 base, and 7 bases lay outside the gene matches. CDR3 in amino acids: CASSLVTSGKGEFF. CDR3 in DNA: TGTGCCAGCAGCTTAGTGACTAGCGGGAAGGGGGAGTTCTTC. Filled out from reference TRBV7-2 and TRBJ2-1, the complete variable domain reads GAGVSQSPSNKVTEKGKDVELRCDPISGHTALYWYRQSLGQGLEFLIYFQGNSAPDKSGLPSDRFSAERTGGSVSTLTIQRTQQEDSAVYLCASSLVTSGKGEFFGPGTRLTVL.

This clone occurred once. This chain links TRBV19 with TRBJ2-7, with TRBD2 as a possible D gene (5 bases). Trimming removed 6 bases from V and 7 bases from J, with 19 bases in between. The CDR3 extends over 14 amino acids. The V gene's germline CDR1 is LNHDA and CDR2 SQIVND (reference sequence). Written as DNA, the CDR3 is TGTGCCAGTAGCTACGGACTCCGCGTGGGTGAGCAGTACTTC. Its translation: CASSYGLRVGEQYF.

The chain joins TRBV24-1 to TRBJ1-2, with 9 bases lining up with TRBD1. The germline CDR1 and CDR2 sequences are KGHDR and SFDVKD. The CDR3 consists of 16 residues. Germline trimming cut 5 bases from V and 4 bases from J; bases unmatched to any gene: 10. The CDR3 DNA reads TGTGCCACCAGTGGTAAAACAGGGGGCTCGGTCTATGGCTACACCTTC. Translated: CATSGKTGGSVYGYTF.

This chain connects TRBV18 to TRBJ2-2, with D maybe TRBD2 (5 bases). Between the trimmed V and J ends, which lost 3 bases and 5 bases, there was a span of 16 bases. Germline CDR1 KGHSH, CDR2 LQKENI. CDR3 length: 16 amino acids. As DNA, the CDR3 is TGTGCCAGCTCACCCCAACGGACTGCGCCGACCGGGGAGCTGTTTTTT. Its protein product is CASSPQRTAPTGELFF.

Only a few counts were recorded for this clone. This chain joins TRBV11-2 and TRBJ1-1; D may be TRBD1 (6 bases). Trimming pared 5 bases from V and 2 bases from J, leaving 21 bases between. From germline, CDR1 is SGHAT and CDR2 FQNNGV. This CDR3 is built from 17 residues. The CDR3 is CASSVGTGRGINTEAFF. In DNA form, the CDR3 reads TGTGCCAGCAGCGTAGGCACAGGGAGAGGGATTAACACTGAAGCTTTCTTT.

The rearrangement uses TRBV5-1 and TRBJ2-5, with no clear D. This CDR3 region has 13 residues. The V and J ends lost 7 bases and 2 bases respectively, with 12 bases between them. Germline V gene sequence: CDR1 SGHRS, CDR2 YFSETQ. CDR3 residues: CASSSYEQETQYF. The CDR3 DNA follows: TGCGCCAGCTCATCCTACGAGCAAGAGACCCAGTACTTC.

The chain carries TRBV24-1 and TRBJ2-1; 8 positions match TRBD2. The germline V gene has CDR1 KGHDR and CDR2 SFDVKD. This CDR3 spans 13 amino acids. The trim removed 9 bases at V and 6 bases at J, leaving 6 bases unmatched. The chain's CDR3 is CATGTSSVNEQFF. The CDR3 DNA reads as TGTGCCACCGGGACTAGTTCCGTCAATGAGCAGTTCTTC.

V and J are TRBV13 and TRBJ2-3; TRBD2 matches at 8 bases. The V gene's germline CDR1 is PRHDT and CDR2 FYEKMQ (reference sequence). Trimming at V came to 1 base and at J to 1 base, leaving 10 bases not matched to a gene. The CDR3 sequence is 18 residues long. CDR3 coding DNA: TGTGCCAGCAGCTTAGTAGTCCGGACTAGCACTCGCACAGATACGCAGTATTTT. Protein product: CASSLVVRTSTRTDTQYF.

V usage is TRBV7-9 and J usage is TRBJ1-1; TRBD1 matches at 7 bases. The CDR3 sequence is 14 residues long. Germline lookup yields CDR1 SEHNR and CDR2 FQNEAQ (reference sequence). J lost 8 bases, V lost 4 bases, and 10 bases had no gene match. The CDR3 protein is CASSSWTGTAEAFF. The CDR3 DNA follows: TGTGCCAGCAGCTCGTGGACAGGAACGGCCGAAGCTTTCTTT.

The gene calls are TRBV18 and TRBJ1-4, with D unclear. In germline, CDR1 is KGHSH, CDR2 LQKENI. Between the trimmed V and J ends, which lost 6 bases and 8 bases, there was a span of 22 bases. This CDR3 spans 16 amino acids. The DNA of the CDR3 is TGTGCCAGCTCCCTGGATCGTCCTGGGAGGACCGAAAAACTGTTTTTT. Translation gives CASSLDRPGRTEKLFF.

This clone was counted once. The junction departs from germline at one end; a sequencing error may be responsible. The chain employs TRBV5-1 and TRBJ2-7; 9 positions match TRBD1. The germline V gene has CDR1 SGHRS and CDR2 YFSETQ. The CDR3 sequence is 15 residues long. This CDR3 is CASRKGQGIIYEQYF. As DNA, the CDR3 is TGCGCAAGCAGAAAGGGACAGGGAATAATCTACGAGCAGTACTTC.